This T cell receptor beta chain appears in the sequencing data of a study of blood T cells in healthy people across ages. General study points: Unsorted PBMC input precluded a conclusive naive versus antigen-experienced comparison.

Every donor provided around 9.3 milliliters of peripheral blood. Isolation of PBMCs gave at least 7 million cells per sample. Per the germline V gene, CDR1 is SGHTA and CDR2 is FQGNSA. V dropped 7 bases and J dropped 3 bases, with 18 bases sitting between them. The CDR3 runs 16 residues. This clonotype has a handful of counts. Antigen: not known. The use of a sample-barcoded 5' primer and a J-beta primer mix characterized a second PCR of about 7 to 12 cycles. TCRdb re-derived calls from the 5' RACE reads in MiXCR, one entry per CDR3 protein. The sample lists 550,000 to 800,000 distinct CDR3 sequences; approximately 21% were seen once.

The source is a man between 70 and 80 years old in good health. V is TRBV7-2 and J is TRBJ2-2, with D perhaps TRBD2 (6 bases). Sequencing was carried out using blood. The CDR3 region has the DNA TGTGCCAGCACCACCGGGAGCCTTCCCTACACCGGGGAGCTGTTTTTT. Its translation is CASTTGSLPYTGELFF.